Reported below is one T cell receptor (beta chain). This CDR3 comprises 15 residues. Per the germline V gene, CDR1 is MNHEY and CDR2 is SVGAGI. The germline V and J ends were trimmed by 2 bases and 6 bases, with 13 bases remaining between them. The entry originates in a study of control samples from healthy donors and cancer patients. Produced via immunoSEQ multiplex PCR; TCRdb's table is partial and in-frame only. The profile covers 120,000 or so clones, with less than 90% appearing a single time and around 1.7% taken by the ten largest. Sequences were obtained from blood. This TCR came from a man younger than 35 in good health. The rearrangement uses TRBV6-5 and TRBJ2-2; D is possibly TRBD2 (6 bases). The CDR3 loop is CASSYPGTSPGELFF. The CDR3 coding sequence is TGTGCCAGCAGTTACCCCGGGACTTCTCCCGGGGAGCTGTTTTTT.